Listed below are T cell receptor beta chains from one sample, sequenced in a study of T cell changes during pregnancy in multiple sclerosis. This table comes from immunoSEQ multiplex PCR, and its TCRdb copy is limited to in-frame clones, with some not included. The sample lists about 48,000 clones; over 80% were seen once. The material was CD4+ T cells from peripheral blood mononuclear cells, obtained in the second trimester of pregnancy. The receptors originated from a female donor in good health, enrolled as a control in a pregnancy study. CDR3s include the opening cysteine and the closing phenylalanine or tryptophan. The order of the fields is V gene, D gene, J gene, clone size, CDR3 DNA, CDR3 protein. D genes are given only for firm matches. Clone size is stated in some rows and not others, as once, few, many or a class when expanded.

V gene: TRBV5-1; D gene: NA; J gene: TRBJ2-3; clone size: once; CDR3 DNA: TGCGCCAGCAGCCTGGGCGAGAGTACAGATACGCAGTATTTT; CDR3 protein: CASSLGESTDTQYF
V gene: TRBV4-3; D gene: NA; J gene: TRBJ2-6; clone size: NA; CDR3 DNA: TGCGCCAGCAGCGTTAGGGGGATTGGGGCCAACGTCCTGACTTTC; CDR3 protein: CASSVRGIGANVLTF
V gene: TRBV7-9; D gene: NA; J gene: TRBJ1-2; clone size: NA; CDR3 DNA: TGTGCCAGCTCAGGCAGAGCTAACTATGGCTACACCTTC; CDR3 protein: CASSGRANYGYTF
V gene: TRBV6-1; D gene: NA; J gene: TRBJ1-2; clone size: NA; CDR3 DNA: TGTGCCAGCAGTGAAGTAACAGTCGCTAACTATGGCTACACCTTC; CDR3 protein: CASSEVTVANYGYTF
V gene: TRBV10-3; D gene: NA; J gene: TRBJ1-1; clone size: NA; CDR3 DNA: TGTGCCATCAGTGCGGGTTCGATCACTGAAGCTTTCTTT; CDR3 protein: CAISAGSITEAFF
V gene: TRBV5-6; D gene: NA; J gene: TRBJ2-5; clone size: NA; CDR3 DNA: TGTGCCAGCAGCTTGGTCCAGCAAGAGACCCAGTACTTC; CDR3 protein: CASSLVQQETQYF
V gene: TRBV29-1; D gene: TRBD2; J gene: TRBJ2-7; clone size: NA; CDR3 DNA: TGCAGCGTTGGAAAAGGGACTAGGGGCTACGAGCAGTACTTC; CDR3 protein: CSVGKGTRGYEQYF
V gene: TRBV7-7; D gene: TRBD2; J gene: TRBJ2-7; clone size: NA; CDR3 DNA: TGTGCTAGCAGCTCAGAGGCTAGCGGGCTTGAAGAGCAGTACTTC; CDR3 protein: CASSSEASGLEEQYF
V gene: TRBV5-4; D gene: NA; J gene: TRBJ1-1; clone size: NA; CDR3 DNA: TGTGCCAGCAGCTTGGCCGACGGGTTTGAAGCTTTCTTT; CDR3 protein: CASSLADGFEAFF
V gene: TRBV5-1; D gene: TRBD1; J gene: TRBJ2-3; clone size: few; CDR3 DNA: TGCGCCAGCAGCCTTGGACAGGTAGCAGATACGCAGTATTTT; CDR3 protein: CASSLGQVADTQYF
V gene: TRBV7-6; D gene: NA; J gene: TRBJ2-1; clone size: NA; CDR3 DNA: TGTGCCAGCAGCGGTCTTCAAATGAGTGAGCAGTTCTTC; CDR3 protein: CASSGLQMSEQFF
V gene: TRBV18; D gene: NA; J gene: TRBJ1-2; clone size: NA; CDR3 DNA: TGTGCCAGCTCTTCTCAGGGGACGGACTATGGCTACACCTTC; CDR3 protein: CASSSQGTDYGYTF
V gene: TRBV7-9; D gene: TRBD2; J gene: TRBJ2-7; clone size: NA; CDR3 DNA: TGTGCCAGCAGCTTGGGACTAGCGGGAGGGGACGACGAGCAGTACTTC; CDR3 protein: CASSLGLAGGDDEQYF
V gene: TRBV28; D gene: NA; J gene: TRBJ1-4; clone size: NA; CDR3 DNA: TGTGCCAGCAGTCCTGGGGACACCTTTAATGAAAAACTGTTTTTT; CDR3 protein: CASSPGDTFNEKLFF
V gene: TRBV5-1; D gene: NA; J gene: TRBJ2-5; clone size: NA; CDR3 DNA: TGCGCCAGCAGCTTGGCGCGGGAAGAGACCCAGTACTTC; CDR3 protein: CASSLAREETQYF
V gene: TRBV5-1; D gene: TRBD2; J gene: TRBJ2-1; clone size: NA; CDR3 DNA: TGCGCCAGCAGCTTGGGATTAACTAGCGGCTCCTACAATGAGCAGTTCTTC; CDR3 protein: CASSLGLTSGSYNEQFF
V gene: TRBV7-2; D gene: NA; J gene: TRBJ1-1; clone size: NA; CDR3 DNA: TGTGCCAGCAGCTTAGCCCTGTTTCAGGTCATGAACACTGAAGCTTTCTTT; CDR3 protein: CASSLALFQVMNTEAFF
V gene: TRBV5-1; D gene: NA; J gene: TRBJ1-1; clone size: few; CDR3 DNA: TGCGCCAGCAGCTTGGGCGAGCGACCTTTCTTT; CDR3 protein: CASSLGERPFF
V gene: TRBV18; D gene: TRBD1; J gene: TRBJ2-7; clone size: NA; CDR3 DNA: TGTGCCAGCTCCCCAGGACAGGGTTACTACGAGCAGTACTTC; CDR3 protein: CASSPGQGYYEQYF
V gene: TRBV7-9; D gene: TRBD2; J gene: TRBJ2-1; clone size: NA; CDR3 DNA: TGTGCCAGCAGCCCGCGGACTAGCGGGAGGGTTCTGGTGCAGTTCTTC; CDR3 protein: CASSPRTSGRVLVQFF
V gene: TRBV18; D gene: NA; J gene: TRBJ1-2; clone size: NA; CDR3 DNA: TGTGCCAGCTCCGGGGAAGGCTACACCTTC; CDR3 protein: CASSGEGYTF
V gene: TRBV4-3; D gene: TRBD2; J gene: TRBJ2-1; clone size: NA; CDR3 DNA: TGCGCCAGCAGCCAAGAAACTAGCGGGAACCTGTACAATGAGCAGTTCTTC; CDR3 protein: CASSQETSGNLYNEQFF
V gene: TRBV6-5; D gene: TRBD1; J gene: TRBJ1-1; clone size: once; CDR3 DNA: TGTGCCAGCAGTTACCCGGACAGGGGTCCCCCACCACCCTTC; CDR3 protein: CASSYPDRGPPPPF
V gene: TRBV7-2; D gene: TRBD2; J gene: TRBJ2-2; clone size: NA; CDR3 DNA: TGTGCCAGCAGCTTGATACGGACTAGCGTTTCGAACACCGGGGAGCTGTTTTTT; CDR3 protein: CASSLIRTSVSNTGELFF
V gene: TRBV7-9; D gene: NA; J gene: TRBJ2-2; clone size: once; CDR3 DNA: TGTGCCAGCACCTGGAGGGGGCGCATAGGGGAGCTGTTTTTT; CDR3 protein: CASTWRGRIGELFF
V gene: TRBV5-6; D gene: NA; J gene: TRBJ2-4; clone size: medium-sized; CDR3 DNA: TGTGCCAGCAGCTTAGGGGTGCCGAACATTCAGTACTTC; CDR3 protein: CASSLGVPNIQYF
V gene: TRBV30; D gene: NA; J gene: TRBJ1-2; clone size: once; CDR3 DNA: TGTGCCTGGAGCCCACAGGGTGGCTATGGCTACACCTTC; CDR3 protein: CAWSPQGGYGYTF
V gene: TRBV5-1; D gene: TRBD2; J gene: TRBJ2-2; clone size: NA; CDR3 DNA: TGCGCCACGGCGGGACTAGCGGGGGTTAACACCGGGGAGCTGTTTTTT; CDR3 protein: CATAGLAGVNTGELFF
V gene: TRBV5-1; D gene: TRBD1; J gene: TRBJ2-7; clone size: NA; CDR3 DNA: TGCGCCAGCAGCTTGGAGGGACAGGGCCTCCACGAGCAGTACTTC; CDR3 protein: CASSLEGQGLHEQYF
V gene: TRBV2; D gene: TRBD1; J gene: TRBJ1-5; clone size: NA; CDR3 DNA: TGTGCCAGCAGTGCAGGACAGGGTGAACAGCCCCAGCATTTT; CDR3 protein: CASSAGQGEQPQHF
V gene: TRBV2; D gene: TRBD1; J gene: TRBJ1-5; clone size: NA; CDR3 DNA: TGTGCCAGCAGTCGACAGGGAGGCAATCAGCCCCAGCATTTT; CDR3 protein: CASSRQGGNQPQHF
V gene: TRBV6-5; D gene: NA; J gene: TRBJ1-5; clone size: NA; CDR3 DNA: TGTGCCACCAAGTCAGGGGCCGTTAGCAATCAGCCCCAGCATTTT; CDR3 protein: CATKSGAVSNQPQHF
V gene: TRBV28; D gene: TRBD1; J gene: TRBJ1-5; clone size: NA; CDR3 DNA: TGTGCCAGCAGTGGGACAGGGGGTGGAAATCAGCCCCAGCATTTT; CDR3 protein: CASSGTGGGNQPQHF
V gene: TRBV7-2; D gene: NA; J gene: TRBJ2-3; clone size: NA; CDR3 DNA: TGTGCCAGCAGCTTTCGGCCACGGGAAGATACGCAGTATTTT; CDR3 protein: CASSFRPREDTQYF
V gene: TRBV9; D gene: NA; J gene: TRBJ2-5; clone size: NA; CDR3 DNA: TGTGCCAGCAGCGTTGGACTCTCGCCGGAGGAGACCCAGTACTTC; CDR3 protein: CASSVGLSPEETQYF
V gene: TRBV19; D gene: TRBD1; J gene: TRBJ2-7; clone size: NA; CDR3 DNA: TGTGCCAGTAGTATGGGGCTGACAGGGGGCTACGAGCAGTACTTC; CDR3 protein: CASSMGLTGGYEQYF
V gene: TRBV7-6; D gene: TRBD2; J gene: TRBJ2-5; clone size: NA; CDR3 DNA: TGTGCCAGCAGCTTAGATATTGGCGGGAGGGCCGGGGAGACCCAGTACTTC; CDR3 protein: CASSLDIGGRAGETQYF
V gene: TRBV7-2; D gene: TRBD2; J gene: TRBJ2-1; clone size: once; CDR3 DNA: TGTGCCAGCAAGACCAGGGGAAGTAGAGCTAGCGGGATAAGTAATGAGCAGTTCTTC; CDR3 protein: CASKTRGSRASGISNEQFF
V gene: TRBV5-1; D gene: TRBD2; J gene: TRBJ2-3; clone size: NA; CDR3 DNA: TGCGCCAGCAGCTTCGTCGGGGGGGCCTCAGATACGCAGTATTTT; CDR3 protein: CASSFVGGASDTQYF
V gene: TRBV11-2; D gene: TRBD2; J gene: TRBJ2-5; clone size: NA; CDR3 DNA: TGTGCCAGCAGCTTCACCCTACTAGCGAACCAAGAGACCCAGTACTTC; CDR3 protein: CASSFTLLANQETQYF
V gene: TRBV9; D gene: NA; J gene: TRBJ1-6; clone size: NA; CDR3 DNA: TGTGCCAGCAGCCCTGGGGGGAGCTCCTATAATTCACCCCTCCACTTT; CDR3 protein: CASSPGGSSYNSPLHF
V gene: TRBV30; D gene: NA; J gene: TRBJ1-2; clone size: NA; CDR3 DNA: TGTGCCTGGAGTGTAAAGGGGCCGGACGGCTACACCTTC; CDR3 protein: CAWSVKGPDGYTF
V gene: TRBV28; D gene: TRBD2; J gene: TRBJ2-7; clone size: NA; CDR3 DNA: TGTGCCAGCAGTCTACATCTAGCGGGGGGGGAGCAGTACTTC; CDR3 protein: CASSLHLAGGEQYF
V gene: TRBV9; D gene: TRBD2; J gene: TRBJ2-7; clone size: NA; CDR3 DNA: TGTGCCAGCAGCTTTGGGGGGGACGAGCAGTACTTC; CDR3 protein: CASSFGGDEQYF
V gene: TRBV11-1; D gene: NA; J gene: TRBJ2-1; clone size: NA; CDR3 DNA: TGTGCCAGCAGCTTGCGGGGTTACAATGAGCAGTTCTTC; CDR3 protein: CASSLRGYNEQFF
V gene: TRBV4-3; D gene: NA; J gene: TRBJ2-1; clone size: NA; CDR3 DNA: TGCGCCAGCAGCCAAGAAGCGAATAATGAGCAGTTCTTC; CDR3 protein: CASSQEANNEQFF